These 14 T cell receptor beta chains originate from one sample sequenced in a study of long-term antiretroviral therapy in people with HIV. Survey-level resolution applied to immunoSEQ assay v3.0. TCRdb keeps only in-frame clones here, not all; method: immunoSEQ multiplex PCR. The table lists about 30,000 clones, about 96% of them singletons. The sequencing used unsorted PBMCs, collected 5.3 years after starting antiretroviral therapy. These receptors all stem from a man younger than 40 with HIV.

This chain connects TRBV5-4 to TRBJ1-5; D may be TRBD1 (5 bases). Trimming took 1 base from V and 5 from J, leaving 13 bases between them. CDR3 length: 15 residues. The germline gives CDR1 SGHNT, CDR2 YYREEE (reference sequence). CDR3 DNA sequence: TGTGCCAGCAGCTTGATGGGGGAATGGGATCAGCCCCAGCATTTT. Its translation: CASSLMGEWDQPQHF.

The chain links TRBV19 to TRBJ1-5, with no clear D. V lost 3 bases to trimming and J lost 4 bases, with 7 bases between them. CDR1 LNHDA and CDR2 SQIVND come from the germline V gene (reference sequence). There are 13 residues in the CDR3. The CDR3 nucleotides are TGTGCCAGTAGTATCGGACGGAATCAGCCCCAGCATTTT. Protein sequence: CASSIGRNQPQHF.

In DNA form, the CDR3 reads TGTGCCAGCAGTGAAGCGAGTGCACAGCCCCAGCATTTT. Its translation is CASSEASAQPQHF. The V gene is TRBV6-1, the J gene TRBJ1-5; D gene uncertain. Trimming cost V 0 bases and J 7 bases, with 7 bases left between them. CDR3 length: 13 amino acids. CDR1 is MNHNS and CDR2 is SASEGT in the germline V gene.

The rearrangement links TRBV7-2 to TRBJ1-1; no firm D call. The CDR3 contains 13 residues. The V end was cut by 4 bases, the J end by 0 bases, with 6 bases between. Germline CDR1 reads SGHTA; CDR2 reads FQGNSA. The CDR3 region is CASSSYMNTEAFF. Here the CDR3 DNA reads TGTGCCAGCAGCTCCTATATGAACACTGAAGCTTTCTTT.

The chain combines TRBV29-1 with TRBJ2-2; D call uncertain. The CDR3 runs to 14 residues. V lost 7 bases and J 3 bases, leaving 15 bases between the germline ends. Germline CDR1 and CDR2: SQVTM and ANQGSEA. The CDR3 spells CSAVYDLDTGELFF. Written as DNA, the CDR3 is TGCAGCGCTGTTTATGACTTGGACACCGGGGAGCTGTTTTTT.

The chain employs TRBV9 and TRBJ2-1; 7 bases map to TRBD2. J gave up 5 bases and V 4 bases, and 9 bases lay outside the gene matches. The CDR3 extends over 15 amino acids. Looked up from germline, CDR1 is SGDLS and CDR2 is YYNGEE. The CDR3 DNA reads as TGTGCCAGCAGCCCCAGACTAGCTACGAACAATGAGCAGTTCTTC. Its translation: CASSPRLATNNEQFF.

The CDR3: CASSQDRGHYEQYF. The DNA of the CDR3 is TGCGCCAGCAGCCAAGACCGGGGACACTACGAGCAGTACTTC. The V call is TRBV4-3, the J call TRBJ2-7; TRBD1 might be the D (6 bases). Looked up from germline, CDR1 is LGHNA and CDR2 is YSLEER. V was pared by 0 bases and J by 3 bases, with 9 bases between. CDR3 size: 14 residues.

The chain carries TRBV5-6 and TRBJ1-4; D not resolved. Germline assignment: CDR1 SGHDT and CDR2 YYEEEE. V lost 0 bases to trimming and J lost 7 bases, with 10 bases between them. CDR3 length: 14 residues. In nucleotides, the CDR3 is TGTGCCAGCAGCTTGGCCGGCGAGGGTGAAAAACTGTTTTTT. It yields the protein CASSLAGEGEKLFF.

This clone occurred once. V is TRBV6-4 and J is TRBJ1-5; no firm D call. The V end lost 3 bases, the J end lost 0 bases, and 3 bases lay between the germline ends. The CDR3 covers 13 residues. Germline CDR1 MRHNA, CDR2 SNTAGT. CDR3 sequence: CASSEGSNQPQHF. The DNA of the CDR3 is TGTGCCAGCAGTGAGGGTAGCAATCAGCCCCAGCATTTT.

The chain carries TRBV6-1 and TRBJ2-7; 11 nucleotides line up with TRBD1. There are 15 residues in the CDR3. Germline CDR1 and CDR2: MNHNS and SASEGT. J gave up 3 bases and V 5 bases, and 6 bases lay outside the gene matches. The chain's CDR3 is CASSRGGTGGYEQYF. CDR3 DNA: TGTGCCAGCAGTAGGGGGGGGACAGGGGGCTACGAGCAGTACTTC.

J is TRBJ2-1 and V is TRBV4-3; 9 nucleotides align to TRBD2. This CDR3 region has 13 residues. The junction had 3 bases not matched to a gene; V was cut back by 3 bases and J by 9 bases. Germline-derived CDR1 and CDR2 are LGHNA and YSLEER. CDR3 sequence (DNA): TGCGCCAGCAGCCAGGAAGCGGGAGGTGAGCAGTTCTTC. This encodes CASSQEAGGEQFF.

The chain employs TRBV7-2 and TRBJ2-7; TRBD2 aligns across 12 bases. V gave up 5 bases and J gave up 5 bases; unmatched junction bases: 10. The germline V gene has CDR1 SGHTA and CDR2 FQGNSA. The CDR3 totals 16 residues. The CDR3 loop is CASSKRTSGKRHEQYF. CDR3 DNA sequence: TGTGCCAGCAGCAAACGGACTAGCGGGAAGCGGCACGAGCAGTACTTC.

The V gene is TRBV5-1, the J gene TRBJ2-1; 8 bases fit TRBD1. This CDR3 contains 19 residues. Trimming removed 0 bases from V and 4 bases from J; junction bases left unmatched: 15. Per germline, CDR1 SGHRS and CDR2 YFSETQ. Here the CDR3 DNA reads TGCGCCAGCAGCTTGGTCACCCACAACCGGGACAGGCGATACAATGAGCAGTTCTTC. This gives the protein CASSLVTHNRDRRYNEQFF.

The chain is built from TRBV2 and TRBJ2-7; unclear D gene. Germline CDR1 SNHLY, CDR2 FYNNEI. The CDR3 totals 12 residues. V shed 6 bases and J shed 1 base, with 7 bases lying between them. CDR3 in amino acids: CASSPASYEQYF. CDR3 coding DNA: TGTGCCAGCAGCCCCGCTTCCTACGAGCAGTACTTC. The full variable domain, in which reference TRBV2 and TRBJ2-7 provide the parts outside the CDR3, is EPEVTQTPSHQVTQMGQEVILRCVPISNHLYFYWYRQILGQKVEFLVSFYNNEISEKSEIFDDQFSVERPDGSNFTLKIRSTKLEDSAMYFCASSPASYEQYFGPGTRLTVT.